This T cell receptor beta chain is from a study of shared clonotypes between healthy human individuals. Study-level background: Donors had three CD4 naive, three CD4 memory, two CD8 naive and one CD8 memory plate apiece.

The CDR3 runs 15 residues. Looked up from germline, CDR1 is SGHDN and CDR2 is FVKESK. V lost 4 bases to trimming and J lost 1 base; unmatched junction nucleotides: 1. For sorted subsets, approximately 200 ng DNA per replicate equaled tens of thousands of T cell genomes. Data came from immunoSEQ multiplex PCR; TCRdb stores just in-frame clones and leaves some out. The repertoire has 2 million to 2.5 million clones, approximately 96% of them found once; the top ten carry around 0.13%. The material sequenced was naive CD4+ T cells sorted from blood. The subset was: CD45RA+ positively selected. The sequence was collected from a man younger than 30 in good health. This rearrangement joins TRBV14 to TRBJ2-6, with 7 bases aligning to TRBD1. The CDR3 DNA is TGTGCCAGCAGCCGCAGGGGGTCTGGGGCCAACGTCCTGACTTTC. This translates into CASSRRGSGANVLTF.